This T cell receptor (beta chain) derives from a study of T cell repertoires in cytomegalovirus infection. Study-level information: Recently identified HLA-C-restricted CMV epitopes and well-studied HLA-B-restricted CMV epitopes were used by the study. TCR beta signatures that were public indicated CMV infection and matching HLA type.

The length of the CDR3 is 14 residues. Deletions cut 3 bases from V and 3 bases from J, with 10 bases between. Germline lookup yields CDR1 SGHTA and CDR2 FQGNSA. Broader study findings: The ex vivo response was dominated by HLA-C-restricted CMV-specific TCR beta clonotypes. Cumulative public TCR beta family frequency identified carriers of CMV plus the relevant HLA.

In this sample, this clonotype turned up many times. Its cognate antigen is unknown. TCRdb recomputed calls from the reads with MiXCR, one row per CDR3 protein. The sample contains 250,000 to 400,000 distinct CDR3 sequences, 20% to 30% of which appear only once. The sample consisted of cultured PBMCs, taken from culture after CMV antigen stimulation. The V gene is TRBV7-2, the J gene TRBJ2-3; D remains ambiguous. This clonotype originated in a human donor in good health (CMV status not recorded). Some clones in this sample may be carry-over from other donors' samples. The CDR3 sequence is CASSFPSGTDTQYF. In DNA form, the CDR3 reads TGTGCCAGCAGCTTTCCCAGTGGTACAGATACGCAGTATTTT.